These T cell receptor beta chains were read from a single sample in a study of T cell responses to AZD1222 COVID-19 vaccine. The protocol was immunoSEQ multiplex PCR, while the TCRdb copy is restricted to in-frame clones and leaves out a portion. The profile shows about 180,000 clones, 70% to 90% of them singletons. The sequencing here drew on peripheral blood, taken on day 0 of AZD1222 vaccination. The receptors derive from an adult in good health. CDR3s include the opening cysteine and the closing phenylalanine or tryptophan. D genes are given only for firm matches. Expanded clones are given a class, and other clones once, few, many or no size at all.

. TRBJ1-2 TRBV19 . CASSPGAWGYGYTF TGTGCCAGTAGTCCCGGAGCCTGGGGGTATGGCTACACCTTC
TRBD1 TRBJ1-1 TRBV6-2/TRBV6-3 . CASSRTGWGGGTEAFF TGTGCCAGCAGCCGGACAGGGTGGGGAGGAGGAACTGAAGCTTTCTTT
TRBD1 TRBJ1-1 TRBV9 once CASSVGPGGNYEAFF TGTGCCAGCAGCGTAGGGCCAGGGGGCAATTATGAAGCTTTCTTT
TRBD1 TRBJ1-4 TRBV6-5 once CASRLGQGAGKLFF TGTGCCAGCAGGCTTGGACAGGGTGCGGGGAAACTGTTTTTT
TRBD1 TRBJ2-7 TRBV7-9 . CASSLEAGGVYEQYF TGTGCCAGCAGCTTAGAGGCAGGGGGCGTTTACGAGCAGTACTTC
. TRBJ1-1 TRBV12-5 . CASGLGTPNTEAFF TGTGCTAGTGGTTTGGGGACACCGAACACTGAAGCTTTCTTT
TRBD1 TRBJ1-2 TRBV5-1 . CASRAGTGALYGYTF TGCGCCAGCAGGGCCGGGACAGGGGCCCTCTATGGCTACACCTTC
. TRBJ1-1 TRBV6-5 few CASRPIRENTEAFF TGTGCCAGCAGGCCTATTAGGGAGAACACTGAAGCTTTCTTT
. TRBJ2-2 TRBV4-2 . CASSQGRHGSRNTGELFF TGTGCCAGCAGCCAAGGGAGGCACGGGAGTAGGAACACCGGGGAGCTGTTTTTT
. TRBJ2-1 TRBV10-3 medium-sized CAISEGSRDYNEQFF TGTGCCATCAGTGAGGGTTCCCGGGACTACAATGAGCAGTTCTTC
. TRBJ2-1 TRBV9 . CASSVTGINSYNEQFF TGTGCCAGCAGCGTAACTGGCATAAACTCCTACAATGAGCAGTTCTTC
TRBD1 TRBJ1-6 TRBV3-1/TRBV3-2 once CASSLPPSTGGHSPLHF TGTGCCAGCAGCCTACCCCCGAGCACAGGGGGCCATTCACCCCTCCACTTT
. TRBJ2-7 TRBV20-1 . CSASQGYEQYF TGCAGTGCGTCACAGGGTTACGAGCAGTACTTC
TRBD1 TRBJ1-1 TRBV2 . CAGQGPGGTEAFF TGTGCCGGACAGGGGCCAGGTGGTACTGAAGCTTTCTTT